These T cell receptor beta chains were read from a single sample in a study of shared clonotypes between healthy human individuals. TCRdb's copy holds only in-frame clones and misses some; the assay was immunoSEQ multiplex PCR. The sample carries millions of clones, 90% to 95% recorded once. Sequencing was done on a sample of naive CD4+ T cells sorted from blood. The receptors shown here come from a man between 18 and 29 years old in good health. Each CDR3 is given without its conserved first and last residue. The order of the fields is J gene, V gene, CDR3 protein.

>TRBJ1-5|TRBV27
ASSLEGASNQPQH
>TRBJ1-3|TRBV29-1
SATGLGNTIY
>TRBJ2-4|TRBV5-6
ASSGGQPLAKNIQY
>TRBJ2-5|TRBV27
ASSLGGTQY
>TRBJ2-3|TRBV19
ASRGLAGDNTDTQY
>TRBJ2-3|TRBV11-2
ASRDRGTSTDTQY
>TRBJ2-7|TRBV6-1
ASSEERRFPSYEQY
>TRBJ2-7|TRBV2
ASTLTGIIYEQY
>TRBJ2-7|TRBV6-5
ASSYSIQGRYEQY
>TRBJ2-3|TRBV6-5
ASSWGERGTDTQY
>TRBJ1-5|TRBV19
ASASQGGYQPQH
>TRBJ2-1|TRBV19
ASSIVQAGGNEQF
>TRBJ1-5|TRBV7-9
ASSLEAGGTNQPQH
>TRBJ2-1|TRBV9
ASSGVSTFRNEQF
>TRBJ2-7|TRBV5-4
ASSPDRALTYEQY
>TRBJ2-7|TRBV7-2
ASSLVAGGTYEQY
>TRBJ2-2|TRBV6-5
ASSYATGGGTGELF
>TRBJ1-3|TRBV9
ASSSGTGSGNTIY
>TRBJ2-7|TRBV15
ATSRSTRSSYEQY
>TRBJ1-5|TRBV10-3
AIRSYSNQPQH
>TRBJ1-3|TRBV6-1
ASSETFLGQGPFSGNTIY
>TRBJ1-2|TRBV18
ASSLDRANYGYT
>TRBJ2-7|TRBV2
ASIGVRGSYEQY
>TRBJ1-3|TRBV5-4
ASSRGGASSGNTIY
>TRBJ2-7|TRBV5-1
ASSDASGALEQY
>TRBJ1-5|TRBV5-6
ASSKRQGGNQPQH
>TRBJ2-6|TRBV18
ASSPIVGSGANVLT
>TRBJ1-5|TRBV10-3
AISETAGNRQPQH
>TRBJ2-1|TRBV9
ASSVTPGLLNNEQF
>TRBJ1-4|TRBV30
AWSVPGSATNEKLF
>TRBJ2-2|TRBV11-3
ASSLSWGPLNTGELF
>TRBJ2-1|TRBV11-2
ASSRTSGSYNEQF
>TRBJ2-7|TRBV27
ASSQLPDRRSYEQY
>TRBJ2-5|TRBV2
ASSGTGAPKETQY
>TRBJ1-1|TRBV11-2
ASSMRQGPNTEAF
>TRBJ1-1|TRBV5-5
ASSLAQGYTEAF
>TRBJ2-5|TRBV12-5
ASGLGQGETQY
>TRBJ1-3|TRBV10-3
AMWDREKSGNTIY
>TRBJ2-7|TRBV4-1
ASSQGEVASSYEQY
>TRBJ2-7|TRBV29-1
SVIGDSYEQY
>TRBJ1-2|TRBV28
ASRDSGTGNGYT
>TRBJ1-5|TRBV21-1
ASSARGQDPSNQPQH
>TRBJ2-7|TRBV9
ASSVEPWGLAGPGGEQY
>TRBJ2-7|TRBV9
ASSAGGSISEQY
>TRBJ1-2|TRBV4-1
ASSQVEVANYGYT
>TRBJ2-7|TRBV7-2
ASSYGTVPYEQY
>TRBJ1-5|TRBV6-6
ASSYPGRGNQPQH
>TRBJ2-1|TRBV9
ASSERLVYNEQF
>TRBJ2-3|TRBV12-5
ASGLVRSTDTQY
>TRBJ1-1|TRBV28
ASSPSNRMGGSTEAF
>TRBJ2-5|TRBV19
ASNIGLAGYQETQY
>TRBJ1-2|TRBV11-2
ASSSFQGINYGYT
>TRBJ2-3|TRBV15
ATSRDNRVITDTQY
>TRBJ2-7|TRBV6-6
ASTPEVGRSYEQY
>TRBJ2-4|TRBV7-2
ASSLAGRLAKNIQY